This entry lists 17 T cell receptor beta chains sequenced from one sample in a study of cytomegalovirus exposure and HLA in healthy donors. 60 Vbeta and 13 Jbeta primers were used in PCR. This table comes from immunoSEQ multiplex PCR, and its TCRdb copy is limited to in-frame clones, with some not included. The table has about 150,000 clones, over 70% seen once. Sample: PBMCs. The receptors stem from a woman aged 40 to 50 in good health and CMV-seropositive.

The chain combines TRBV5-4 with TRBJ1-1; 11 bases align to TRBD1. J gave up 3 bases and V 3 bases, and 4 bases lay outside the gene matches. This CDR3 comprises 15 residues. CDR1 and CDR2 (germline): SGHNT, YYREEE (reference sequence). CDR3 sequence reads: CASSSGDRGYTEAFF. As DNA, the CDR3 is TGTGCCAGCAGCTCCGGGGACAGGGGGTACACTGAAGCTTTCTTT. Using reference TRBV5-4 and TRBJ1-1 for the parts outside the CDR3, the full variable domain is ETGVTQSPTHLIKTRGQQVTLRCSSQSGHNTVSWYQQALGQGPQFIFQYYREEENGRGNFPPRFSGLQFPNYSSELNVNALELDDSALYLCASSSGDRGYTEAFFGQGTRLTVV.

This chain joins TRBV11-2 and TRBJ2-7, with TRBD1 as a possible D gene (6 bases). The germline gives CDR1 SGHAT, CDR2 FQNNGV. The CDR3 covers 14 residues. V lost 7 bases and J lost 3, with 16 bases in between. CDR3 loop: CASTLGQKDYEQYF. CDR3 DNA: TGTGCCAGCACCTTGGGACAAAAGGACTACGAGCAGTACTTC.

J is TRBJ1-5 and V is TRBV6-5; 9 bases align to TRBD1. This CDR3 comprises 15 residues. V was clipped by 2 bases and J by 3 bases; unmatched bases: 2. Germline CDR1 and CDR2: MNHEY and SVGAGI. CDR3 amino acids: CASSYRDRVNQPQHF. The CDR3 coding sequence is TGTGCCAGCAGTTACAGGGACAGGGTCAATCAGCCCCAGCATTTT.

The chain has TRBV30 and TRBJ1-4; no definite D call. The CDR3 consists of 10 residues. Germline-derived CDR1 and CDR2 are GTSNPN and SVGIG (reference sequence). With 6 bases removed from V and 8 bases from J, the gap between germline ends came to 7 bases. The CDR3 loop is CACRREKLFF. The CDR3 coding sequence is TGTGCCTGTAGGCGGGAAAAACTGTTTTTT.

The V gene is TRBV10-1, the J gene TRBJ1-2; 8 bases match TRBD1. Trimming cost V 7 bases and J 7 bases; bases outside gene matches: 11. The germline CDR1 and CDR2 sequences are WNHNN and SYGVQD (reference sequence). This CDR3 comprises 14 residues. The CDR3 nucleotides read TGCGCCAGCACAAGACAGGGGCCGTTCGGTGGCTACACCTTC. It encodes CASTRQGPFGGYTF.

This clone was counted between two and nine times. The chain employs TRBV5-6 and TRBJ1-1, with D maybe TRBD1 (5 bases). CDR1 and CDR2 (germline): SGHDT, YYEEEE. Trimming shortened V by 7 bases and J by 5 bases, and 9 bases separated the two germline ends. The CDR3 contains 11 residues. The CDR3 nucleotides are TGTGCCAGCGGGGGAGGGACTGAAGCTTTCTTT. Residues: CASGGGTEAFF.

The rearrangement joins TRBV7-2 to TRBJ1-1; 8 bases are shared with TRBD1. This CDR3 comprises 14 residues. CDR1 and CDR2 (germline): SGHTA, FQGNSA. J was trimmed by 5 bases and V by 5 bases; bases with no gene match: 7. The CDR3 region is CASSRPGQVTEAFF. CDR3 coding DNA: TGTGCCAGCAGCCGACCGGGACAGGTAACTGAAGCTTTCTTT.

The CDR3 nucleotides are TGTGCCAGCAGCTCCCGTCTAGCGGGGAGGAGCACAGATACGCAGTATTTT. Its translation is CASSSRLAGRSTDTQYF. The chain carries TRBV7-6 and TRBJ2-3, with 9 positions matching TRBD2. The CDR3 covers 17 residues. V shed 4 bases, J shed 0 bases, and the junction held 8 bases outside the gene matches. In germline, CDR1 is SGHVS, CDR2 FNYEAQ.

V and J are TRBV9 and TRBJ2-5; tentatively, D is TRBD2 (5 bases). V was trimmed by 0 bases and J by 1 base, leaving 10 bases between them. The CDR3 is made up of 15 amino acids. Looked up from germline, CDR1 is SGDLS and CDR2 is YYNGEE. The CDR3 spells CASSVVGNSQETQYF. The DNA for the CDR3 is TGTGCCAGCAGCGTAGTCGGGAACAGCCAAGAGACCCAGTACTTC.

CDR3 residues: CASSLAGAPMNTEAFF. Here the CDR3 DNA reads TGCGCCAGCAGCTTGGCTGGGGCCCCCATGAACACTGAAGCTTTCTTT. V and J are TRBV5-1 and TRBJ1-1, with D maybe TRBD1 (5 bases). This CDR3 spans 16 amino acids. Trimming pared 0 bases from V and 0 bases from J, leaving 12 bases between. CDR1 is SGHRS and CDR2 is YFSETQ in the germline V gene.

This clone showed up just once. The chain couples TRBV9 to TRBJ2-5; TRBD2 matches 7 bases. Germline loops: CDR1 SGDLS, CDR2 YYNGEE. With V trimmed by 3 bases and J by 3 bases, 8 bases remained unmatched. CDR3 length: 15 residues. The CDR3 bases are TGTGCCAGCAGCGCGGGACTATTAGGAGAAGAGACCCAGTACTTC. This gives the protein CASSAGLLGEETQYF.

In DNA, the CDR3 is TGTGCCAGCTCAGGGGACAACTCCTACGAGCAGTACTTC. This translates into CASSGDNSYEQYF. V usage is TRBV18 and J usage is TRBJ2-7, with D possibly TRBD1 on 6 matching bases. Deletions cut 5 bases from V and 0 bases from J, with 8 bases between. There are 13 residues in the CDR3. Germline CDR1 KGHSH, CDR2 LQKENI.

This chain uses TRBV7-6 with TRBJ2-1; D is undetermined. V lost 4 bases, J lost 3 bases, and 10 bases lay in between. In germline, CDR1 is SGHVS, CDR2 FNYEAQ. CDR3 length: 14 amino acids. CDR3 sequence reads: CASSSQTLYNEQFF. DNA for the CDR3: TGTGCCAGCAGCTCCCAGACACTCTACAATGAGCAGTTCTTC.

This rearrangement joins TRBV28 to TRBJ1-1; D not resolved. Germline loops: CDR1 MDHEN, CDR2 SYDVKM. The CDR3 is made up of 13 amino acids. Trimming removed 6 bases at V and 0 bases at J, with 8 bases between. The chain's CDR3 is CASSTRLNTEAFF. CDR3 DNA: TGTGCCAGCAGCACCAGATTGAACACTGAAGCTTTCTTT.

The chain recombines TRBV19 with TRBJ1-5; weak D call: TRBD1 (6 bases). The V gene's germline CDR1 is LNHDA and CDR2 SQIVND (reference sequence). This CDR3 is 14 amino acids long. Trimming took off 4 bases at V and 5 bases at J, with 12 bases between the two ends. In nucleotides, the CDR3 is TGTGCCAGTAGTAGGGGGCCTAGAGATCAGCCCCAGCATTTT. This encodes CASSRGPRDQPQHF.

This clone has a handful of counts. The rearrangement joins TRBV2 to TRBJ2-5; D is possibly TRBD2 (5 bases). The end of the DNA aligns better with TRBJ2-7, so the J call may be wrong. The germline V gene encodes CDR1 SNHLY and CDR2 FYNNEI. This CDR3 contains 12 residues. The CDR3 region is CASGLLSYEQYF. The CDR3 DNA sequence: TGTGCCAGCGGACTTCTGTCCTACGAGCAGTACTTC.

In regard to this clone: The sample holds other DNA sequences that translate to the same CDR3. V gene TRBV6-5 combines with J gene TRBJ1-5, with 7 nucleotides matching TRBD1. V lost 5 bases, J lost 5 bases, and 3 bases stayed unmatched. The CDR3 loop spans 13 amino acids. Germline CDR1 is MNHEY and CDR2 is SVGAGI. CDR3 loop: CASSDRVDQPQHF. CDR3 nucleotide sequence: TGTGCCAGCAGTGACAGGGTAGATCAGCCCCAGCATTTT.